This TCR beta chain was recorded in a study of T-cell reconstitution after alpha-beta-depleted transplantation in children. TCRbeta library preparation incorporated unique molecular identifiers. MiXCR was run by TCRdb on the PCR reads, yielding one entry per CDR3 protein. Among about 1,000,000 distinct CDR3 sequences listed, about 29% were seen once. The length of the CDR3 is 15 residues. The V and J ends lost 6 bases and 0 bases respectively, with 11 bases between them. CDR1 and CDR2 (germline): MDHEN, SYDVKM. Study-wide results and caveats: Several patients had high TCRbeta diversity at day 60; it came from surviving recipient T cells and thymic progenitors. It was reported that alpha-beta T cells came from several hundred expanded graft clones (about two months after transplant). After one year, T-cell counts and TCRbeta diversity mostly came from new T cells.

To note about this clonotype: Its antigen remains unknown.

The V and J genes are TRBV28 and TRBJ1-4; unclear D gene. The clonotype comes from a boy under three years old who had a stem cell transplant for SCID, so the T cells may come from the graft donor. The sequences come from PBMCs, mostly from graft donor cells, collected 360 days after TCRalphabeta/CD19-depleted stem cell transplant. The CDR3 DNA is TGTGCCAGCAGAAAGACCGACCCAACTAATGAAAAACTGTTTTTT. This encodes CASRKTDPTNEKLFF.